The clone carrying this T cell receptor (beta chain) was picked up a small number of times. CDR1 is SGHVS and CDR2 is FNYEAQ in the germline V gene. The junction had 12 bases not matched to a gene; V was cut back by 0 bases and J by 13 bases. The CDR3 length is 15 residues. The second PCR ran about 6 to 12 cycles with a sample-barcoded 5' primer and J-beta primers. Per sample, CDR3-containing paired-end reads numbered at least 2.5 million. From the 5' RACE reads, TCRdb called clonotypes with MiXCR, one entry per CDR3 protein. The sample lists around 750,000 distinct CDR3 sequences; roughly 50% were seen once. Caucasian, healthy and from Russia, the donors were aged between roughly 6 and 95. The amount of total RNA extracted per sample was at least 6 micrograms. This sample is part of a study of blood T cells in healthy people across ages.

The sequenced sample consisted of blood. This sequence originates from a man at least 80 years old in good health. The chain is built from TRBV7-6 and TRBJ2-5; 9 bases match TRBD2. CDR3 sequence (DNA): TGTGCCAGCAGCTTAGCTGGTAGCGGGAGCACCCCTAGGTACTTC. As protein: CASSLAGSGSTPRYF.